The rows below give T cell receptor beta chains drawn from one sample of a study of blood T cell repertoires in COVID-19. Repertoires were generated with immunoSEQ multiplex PCR, while TCRdb's copy carries only in-frame clones and drops some. This sample has fewer than 250,000 clones, with around 86% found just once. The specimen sequenced was PBMCs or T cells enriched from blood (not recorded which). The receptors shown here come from a man aged 30-40 years in a cohort exposed to, infected with or recovered from COVID-19 (not recorded which). Each CDR3 is given with its conserved first and last residue. D genes are given only for firm matches. Clone size, where shown, is once, few, many, or a class for clones that have expanded.

clone_size	v_call	d_call	j_call	cdr3_nt	cdr3_aa
.	TRBV5-8	.	TRBJ1-1	TGTGCCAGCAGGAGAGACATGAACACTGAAGCTTTCTTT	CASRRDMNTEAFF
.	TRBV29-1	.	TRBJ1-2	TGCAGCGTTGAAGGGCAGGATTGGGGCTACACCTTC	CSVEGQDWGYTF
.	TRBV11-2	TRBD1	TRBJ1-1	TGTGCCAGCAGCCGACCAGGGGGAACTGAAGCTTTCTTT	CASSRPGGTEAFF
.	TRBV3-1/TRBV3-2	.	TRBJ1-1	TGTGCCAGCAGCCCATACCGTAGGGGCCCGAACACTGAAGCTTTCTTT	CASSPYRRGPNTEAFF
once	TRBV6-4	TRBD2	TRBJ2-3	TGTGCCAGCAGTGGGGGACTAGCGGGAGATACGCAGTATTTT	CASSGGLAGDTQYF
.	TRBV27	.	TRBJ1-5	TGTGCCAGCAGGGGCGGGCGTAACAATCAGCCCCAGCATTTT	CASRGGRNNQPQHF
.	TRBV9	.	TRBJ2-7	TGTGCCAGCAGCCTAACTTGGGGGCAAGGCGAGCAGTACTTC	CASSLTWGQGEQYF
.	TRBV11-2	TRBD1	TRBJ1-2	TGTGCCAGCAGTTACCCTGGGGACAGGGGGTCCTGGAGTGGCTACACCTTC	CASSYPGDRGSWSGYTF
.	TRBV2	.	TRBJ1-2	TGTGCCAGCAGAGGAAAGGACACGCCCCGGAGACATGGCTACACCTTC	CASRGKDTPRRHGYTF
.	TRBV7-8	.	TRBJ1-1	TGTGCCAGCAGCTTAAACAGGGCTAGGGCTGAAGCTTTCTTT	CASSLNRARAEAFF
.	TRBV4-3	TRBD2	TRBJ2-5	TGCGCCAGCAGCCAAGATCGGGATAGCGGGATAGGTGAGACCCAGTACTTC	CASSQDRDSGIGETQYF
.	TRBV6-5	TRBD1	TRBJ2-7	TGTGCCAGCAGCCCGACAGGGGGGAGGGCCTACGAGCAGTACTTC	CASSPTGGRAYEQYF
.	TRBV13	.	TRBJ1-1	TGTGCCAGCAGATTAAGGGGACACCAGAACACTGAAGCTTTCTTT	CASRLRGHQNTEAFF
once	TRBV10-3	TRBD1	TRBJ2-7	TGTGCCATCAGTGAGTGGCGAGTTTCGGGACAGGGGTTTTCCTACGAGCAGTACTTC	CAISEWRVSGQGFSYEQYF
.	TRBV14	TRBD2	TRBJ2-1	TGTGCCAGCAGCCACCTAGCGGGCTATGAGCAGTTCTTC	CASSHLAGYEQFF
.	TRBV6-5	.	TRBJ2-7	TGTGCCAGCAGTTACTCGACCCCTAGCAACGAGCAGTACTTC	CASSYSTPSNEQYF